These 30 T cell receptor beta chains were sequenced from one sample in a study of cytomegalovirus exposure and HLA in healthy donors. 60 Vbeta and 13 Jbeta primers were used in PCR. Clones were read by immunoSEQ multiplex PCR, and TCRdb kept only the in-frame ones, dropping some. The table includes under 200,000 clones, less than 80% detected once. Sequencing was carried out using PBMCs. The receptor set was obtained from a man aged 35 to 55 in good health and CMV-seronegative.

A few counts support this clone. The V call is TRBV28, the J call TRBJ2-3; TRBD2 aligns across 10 bases. In germline, CDR1 is MDHEN, CDR2 SYDVKM. CDR3 length equals 16 residues. J was trimmed by 3 bases and V by 2 bases; bases with no gene match: 5. CDR3 nucleotide sequence: TGTGCCAGCAGTTTAACCCTAGCGGGGGAGACAGATACGCAGTATTTT. It specifies CASSLTLAGETDTQYF.

V is TRBV11-2 and J is TRBJ2-2, with a tentative D call TRBD2 (6 bases). With 6 bases removed from V and 5 bases from J, the gap between germline ends came to 13 bases. The CDR3 spans 14 residues. Germline V gene lookup returns CDR1 SGHAT and CDR2 FQNNGV. The CDR3 is CASRETSLTGELFF. As DNA, the CDR3 is TGTGCCAGCAGGGAGACTAGTCTAACCGGGGAGCTGTTTTTT.

The CDR3 spells CASHRDRGETQYF. Here the CDR3 DNA reads TGTGCCAGCCACCGGGACAGGGGAGAGACCCAGTACTTC. The chain links TRBV5-8 to TRBJ2-5, with TRBD1 matching over 10 bases. CDR1 SGHTS and CDR2 YDEGEE come from the germline V gene. V lost 7 bases and J lost 4; bases outside the gene matches: 4. This CDR3 spans 13 amino acids. Complete variable domain (other parts from reference TRBV5-8 and TRBJ2-5): EAGVTQSPTHLIKTRGQQATLRCSPISGHTSVYWYQQALGLGLQFLLWYDEGEERNRGNFPPRFSGRQFPNYSSELNVNALELEDSALYLCASHRDRGETQYFGPGTRLLVL.

Written as DNA, the CDR3 is TGTGCCAGTAGTATAGATGAGACGCGGTATAGGCAGCCCCAGCATTTT. Translated: CASSIDETRYRQPQHF. This chain connects TRBV19 to TRBJ1-5; no firm D call. The germline CDR1 and CDR2 sequences are LNHDA and SQIVND (reference sequence). V was clipped by 0 bases and J by 7 bases, with 16 bases between them. The CDR3 consists of 16 residues.

The gene calls are TRBV5-1 and TRBJ2-2; D gene unclear. V was clipped by 4 bases and J by 5 bases, with 15 bases between them. The CDR3 runs to 15 residues. CDR1 and CDR2 (germline): SGHRS, YFSETQ. The DNA for the CDR3 is TGCGCCAGCAGCCTGCGTGAGGCGGTGACCGGGGAGCTGTTTTTT. Residues: CASSLREAVTGELFF.

The V gene is TRBV11-2, the J gene TRBJ2-3; possibly TRBD2 for D (5 bases). The CDR3 length is 15 residues. Germline assignment: CDR1 SGHAT and CDR2 FQNNGV. Trimming cost V 4 bases and J 4 bases, with 15 bases left between them. The CDR3 DNA reads TGTGCCAGCAGCTCTCAAAAAACTAGAGCAGATACGCAGTATTTT. Amino acid sequence: CASSSQKTRADTQYF.

This clone was seen a few times. The chain has TRBV7-2 and TRBJ2-3; no definite D call. Trimming pared 0 bases from V and 2 bases from J, leaving 3 bases between. The CDR3 covers 13 residues. Germline assignment: CDR1 SGHTA and CDR2 FQGNSA. The CDR3 sequence is CASSLALTDTQYF. The CDR3 DNA follows: TGTGCCAGCAGCTTAGCACTCACAGATACGCAGTATTTT.

This clone has only a few counts. The chain has TRBV9 and TRBJ2-1; 7 nucleotides align to TRBD2. With 0 bases clipped from V and 7 bases from J, the junction kept 1 base outside the gene matches. From germline, CDR1 is SGDLS and CDR2 YYNGEE. This CDR3 is 13 amino acids long. The CDR3 region has the DNA TGTGCCAGCAGCGTAGGGACTAGAAATGAGCAGTTCTTC. This gives the protein CASSVGTRNEQFF.

Turning to this clone: Other nucleotide sequences in the sample specify the same CDR3. This chain uses TRBV6-1 with TRBJ1-5; a possible D gene is TRBD1 (5 bases). This CDR3 region has 14 residues. The germline V and J ends were trimmed by 6 bases and 5 bases, with 14 bases remaining between them. CDR1 and CDR2 (germline): MNHNS, SASEGT. CDR3 in DNA: TGTGCCAGCAGCCATCAGCAAGGGGATCAGCCCCAGCATTTT. It specifies CASSHQQGDQPQHF.

The chain has TRBV19 and TRBJ1-4; tentatively, D is TRBD1 (6 bases). Between the trimmed V and J ends, which lost 8 bases and 7 bases, there was a span of 14 bases. The CDR3 loop spans 13 amino acids. Germline lookup yields CDR1 LNHDA and CDR2 SQIVND (reference sequence). The CDR3 sequence is CASGNRVGEKLFF. CDR3 coding DNA: TGTGCCAGTGGAAACAGGGTAGGTGAAAAACTGTTTTTT.

The chain joins TRBV6-5 to TRBJ1-4; D may be TRBD1 (5 bases). V dropped 6 bases and J dropped 1 base, with 6 bases sitting between them. The CDR3 runs to 13 residues. Germline CDR1 and CDR2: MNHEY and SVGAGI. The CDR3 nucleotides are TGTGCCAGCAGAAGGGGAACTAATGAAAAACTGTTTTTT. Residues: CASRRGTNEKLFF.

The chain uses TRBV7-6 and TRBJ1-4; D gene ambiguous. Germline assignment: CDR1 SGHVS and CDR2 FNYEAQ. The CDR3 length is 13 residues. V lost 9 bases to trimming and J lost 4 bases, with 12 bases between them. The CDR3 loop is CASNSELNEKLFF. CDR3 bases: TGTGCCAGTAACAGTGAACTTAATGAAAAACTGTTTTTT.

The V and J genes are TRBV2 and TRBJ2-4; the D is unclear. Germline V CDR1 and CDR2: SNHLY, FYNNEI. The CDR3 runs 16 residues. Trimming shortened V by 4 bases and J by 0 bases, and 13 bases separated the two germline ends. This CDR3 reads CASSVSQEVAKNIQYF. The CDR3 nucleotides read TGTGCCAGCAGTGTGAGTCAGGAAGTAGCCAAAAACATTCAGTACTTC.

CDR3 protein: CASSVEGVDTEAFF. The CDR3 region has the DNA TGTGCCAGCAGCGTAGAAGGGGTCGACACTGAAGCTTTCTTT. The V gene is TRBV9, the J gene TRBJ1-1; a weak D match, TRBD1 (5 bases). The CDR3 runs to 14 residues. Between the trimmed V and J ends, which lost 0 bases and 3 bases, there was a span of 9 bases. Germline assignment: CDR1 SGDLS and CDR2 YYNGEE.

This clone occurred a few times. V usage is TRBV27 and J usage is TRBJ2-5; maybe TRBD1 (6 bases). The DNA end is more similar to TRBJ2-7, so the J call may be wrong. CDR3 size: 14 residues. Germline V gene data show CDR1 as MNHEY and CDR2 as SMNVEV (reference sequence). The CDR3 nucleotides are TGTGCCAGCAGTTTTGCACAGGGCACCTACGAGCAGTACTTC. This translates into CASSFAQGTYEQYF.

This clone was seen a few times. One end of the junction fails to match germline, which may point to a read error. The chain joins TRBV7-9 to TRBJ1-2; TRBD1 aligns across 10 bases. The CDR3 has 18 amino acids. Germline CDR1 and CDR2: SEHNR and FQNEAQ (reference sequence). The CDR3 DNA is TGTTCCAGCAGATCCCCGAAGACAGGGGGCCTCCTTAACTATGGCTACACCTTC. It codes for CSSRSPKTGGLLNYGYTF. The full variable domain, its missing parts supplied by reference TRBV7-9 and TRBJ1-2, is DTGVSQNPRHKITKRGQNVTFRCDPISEHNRLYWYRQTLGQGPEFLTYFQNEAQLEKSRLLSDRFSAERPKGSFSTLEIQRTEQGDSAMYLCSSRSPKTGGLLNYGYTFGSGTRLTVV.

This clone was counted only a few times. The V and J genes are TRBV7-8 and TRBJ1-1, with 7 bases that match TRBD1. J lost 1 base, V lost 8 bases, and 4 bases had no gene match. This CDR3 contains 13 residues. Germline V gives CDR1 SGHVS, CDR2 FQNEAQ. The CDR3 here is CASGNRGNTEAFF. CDR3 nucleotide sequence: TGTGCCAGCGGGAACAGGGGGAACACTGAAGCTTTCTTT.

This clone showed up just once. This rearrangement joins TRBV7-2 to TRBJ2-2, with D perhaps matching TRBD1 (6 bases). This CDR3 is 15 amino acids long. Germline assignment: CDR1 SGHTA and CDR2 FQGNSA. Trimming took off 4 bases at V and 3 bases at J, with 12 bases between the two ends. The DNA for the CDR3 is TGTGCCAGCAGCTCAGCCACAGGGTACACCGGGGAGCTGTTTTTT. Encoded protein: CASSSATGYTGELFF.

V gene TRBV19 combines with J gene TRBJ2-2; tentative D call: TRBD1 (5 bases). Trimming removed 5 bases from V and 3 bases from J, with 10 bases in between. The CDR3 has 14 amino acids. Germline CDR1 is LNHDA and CDR2 is SQIVND (reference sequence). This CDR3 is CASSQGAYTGELFF. The CDR3 DNA reads as TGTGCCAGTAGTCAGGGCGCGTACACCGGGGAGCTGTTTTTT.

This chain connects TRBV27 to TRBJ1-1; D remains unclear. The CDR3 runs 14 residues. Trimming pared 2 bases from V and 4 bases from J, leaving 11 bases between. Germline loops: CDR1 MNHEY, CDR2 SMNVEV (reference sequence). CDR3: CASSLAGRATEAFF. CDR3 sequence (DNA): TGTGCCAGCAGTTTAGCGGGGAGGGCCACTGAAGCTTTCTTT.

DNA of the CDR3: TGTGCCAGCAGCCCCATTCGGGGGGGTCTGGAGACCCAGTACTTC. Translation gives CASSPIRGGLETQYF. The genes are TRBV14 and TRBJ2-5, with 8 bases that match TRBD2. This CDR3 is built from 15 residues. Germline CDR1 SGHDN, CDR2 FVKESK. The V and J ends lost 4 bases and 5 bases, in that order; junction bases with no gene match: 9.

The CDR3: CASSDPGFNYGYTF. The CDR3 nucleotides are TGTGCCAGCAGCGATCCAGGGTTTAACTATGGCTACACCTTC. The V gene is TRBV7-9, the J gene TRBJ1-2; a possible D gene is TRBD1 (5 bases). Germline CDR1 SEHNR, CDR2 FQNEAQ (reference sequence). The CDR3 extends over 14 amino acids. The V and J ends lost 5 bases and 1 base respectively, with 11 bases between them.

The chain has TRBV5-6 and TRBJ1-1; D not certain. The CDR3 has 15 residues. Germline CDR1 and CDR2: SGHDT and YYEEEE. V was clipped by 4 bases and J by 3 bases, with 16 bases between them. The CDR3 nucleotides are TGTGCCAGCAGCCCCCTGACCTCCCGGGACACTGAAGCTTTCTTT. It yields the protein CASSPLTSRDTEAFF. Full variable domain (rest looked up from reference TRBV5-6 and TRBJ1-1): DAGVTQSPTHLIKTRGQQVTLRCSPKSGHDTVSWYQQALGQGPQFIFQYYEEEERQRGNFPDRFSGHQFPNYSSELNVNALLLGDSALYLCASSPLTSRDTEAFFGQGTRLTVV.

The V gene is TRBV19, the J gene TRBJ2-1, with 8 bases identical to TRBD2. Germline loops: CDR1 LNHDA, CDR2 SQIVND (reference sequence). Trimming removed 5 bases from V and 2 bases from J; junction bases left unmatched: 2. The CDR3 is made up of 14 amino acids. The CDR3 region is CASSVAGTYNEQFF. The CDR3 DNA follows: TGTGCCAGTAGTGTAGCGGGGACCTACAATGAGCAGTTCTTC. Looking up the rest from reference TRBV19 and TRBJ2-1 gives the full variable domain: DGGITQSPKYLFRKEGQNVTLSCEQNLNHDAMYWYRQDPGQGLRLIYYSQIVNDFQKGDIAEGYSVSREKKESFPLTVTSAQKNPTAFYLCASSVAGTYNEQFFGPGTRLTVL.

This clone was seen more than once but under ten times. This rearrangement joins TRBV6-5 to TRBJ1-4; a weak D match, TRBD1 (6 bases). Germline CDR1 reads MNHEY; CDR2 reads SVGAGI. V was pared by 0 bases and J by 2 bases, with 10 bases between. There are 16 residues in the CDR3. CDR3 coding DNA: TGTGCCAGCAGTTACTCCGCAGGGGACACTAATGAAAAACTGTTTTTT. It translates to CASSYSAGDTNEKLFF.

The J gene is TRBJ2-7, the V gene TRBV6-6; TRBD2 might be the D (7 bases). Trimming stripped 0 bases from V and 6 bases from J, with 9 bases between. Germline V gene sequence: CDR1 MNHNY, CDR2 SVGAGI (reference sequence). The CDR3 is made up of 13 amino acids. CDR3 DNA: TGTGCCAGCAGTTACTCAAGGGGGGGCGAGCAGTACTTC. Its protein product is CASSYSRGGEQYF.

The J gene is TRBJ2-5, the V gene TRBV15; 13 bases are shared with TRBD2. The CDR3 runs 14 residues. Germline-derived CDR1 and CDR2 are LNHNV and YYDKDF (reference sequence). V lost 6 bases to trimming and J lost 5 bases; unmatched junction nucleotides: 3. The CDR3 loop reads CATSRTSGSETQYF. DNA for the CDR3: TGTGCCACCAGTAGGACTAGCGGGAGTGAGACCCAGTACTTC.

This sequence joins TRBV6-1 and TRBJ2-5, with 8 bases lining up with TRBD1. The CDR3 contains 12 residues. Germline CDR1 and CDR2: MNHNS and SASEGT. J lost 12 bases, V lost 0 bases, and 3 bases had no gene match. In nucleotides, the CDR3 is TGTGCCAGCAGTGAAGCGCGGACAGGGAAGTACTTC. Its translation is CASSEARTGKYF.

This clone was seen a handful of times. J is TRBJ2-5 and V is TRBV29-1; 8 nucleotides match TRBD1. The V gene's germline CDR1 is SQVTM and CDR2 ANQGSEA. V was pared by 0 bases and J by 7 bases, with 13 bases of the junction left unmatched. The CDR3 contains 16 residues. The DNA of the CDR3 is TGCAGCGTTGAAGATCTCGGGCAGGGGGCTTTTGGGACCCAGTACTTC. It yields the protein CSVEDLGQGAFGTQYF.

The rearrangement uses TRBV4-1 and TRBJ2-5; 10 bases are shared with TRBD2. V lost 3 bases, J lost 2 bases, and 6 bases stayed unmatched. From germline, CDR1 is MGHRA and CDR2 YSYEKL. CDR3 size: 16 residues. CDR3: CASSQERGGTQETQYF. The CDR3 DNA reads as TGCGCCAGCAGCCAGGAGCGGGGGGGAACTCAAGAGACCCAGTACTTC.